This TCR beta chain emerged from a study of OX40 agonist ivuxolimab in advanced cancers. Study-level findings and limits: At 0.1 to 3.0 mg/kg and by week 6, clonal expansion occurred in CD4+ and CD8+ blood T cells. Among patients with partial responses at 0.1-3.0 mg/kg, clonal expansion was among the lowest.

In this sample, this clone turned up once. The target antigen is unknown. Germline loops: CDR1 LGHNA, CDR2 YNFKEQ. The CDR3 has 17 amino acids. The V end lost 3 bases, the J end lost 7 bases, and 25 bases lay between the germline ends. Generated by immunoSEQ multiplex PCR, the TCRdb table keeps only in-frame clones and is missing some. Of tens of thousands of clones listed, more than 75% are singletons. Sampled blood was obtained at baseline, cycle 4 day 1, and cycle 7 day 1. The chain links TRBV4-2 to TRBJ2-7, with a possible D match to TRBD1 (6 bases). The source material was CD4+ or CD8+ T cells sorted from blood, sampled in a trial of the OX40 agonist ivuxolimab. The receptor was isolated from an adult with an advanced solid tumor such as melanoma, head and neck, liver or kidney cancer. The CDR3 DNA sequence: TGTGCCAGCAGCCACGCCCGGACAGACCTACCCGGTGTGGAGCAGTACTTC. Amino acid sequence: CASSHARTDLPGVEQYF.